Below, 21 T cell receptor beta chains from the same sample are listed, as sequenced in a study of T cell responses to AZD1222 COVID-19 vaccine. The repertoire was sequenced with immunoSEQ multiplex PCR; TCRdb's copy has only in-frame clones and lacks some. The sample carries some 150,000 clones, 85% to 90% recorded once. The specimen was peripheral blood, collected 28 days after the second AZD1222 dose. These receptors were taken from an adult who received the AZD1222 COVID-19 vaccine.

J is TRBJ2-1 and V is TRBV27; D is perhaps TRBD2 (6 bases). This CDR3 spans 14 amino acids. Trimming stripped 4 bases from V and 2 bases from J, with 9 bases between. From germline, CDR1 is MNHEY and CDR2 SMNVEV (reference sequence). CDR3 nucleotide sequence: TGTGCCAGCAGTTGGAGGGATACCTACAATGAGCAGTTCTTC. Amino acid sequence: CASSWRDTYNEQFF.

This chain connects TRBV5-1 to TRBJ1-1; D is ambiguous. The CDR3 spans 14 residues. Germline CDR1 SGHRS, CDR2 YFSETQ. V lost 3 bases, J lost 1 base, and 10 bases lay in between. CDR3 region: CASSSSVGNTEAFF. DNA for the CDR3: TGCGCCAGCAGCTCCTCTGTAGGGAACACTGAAGCTTTCTTT.

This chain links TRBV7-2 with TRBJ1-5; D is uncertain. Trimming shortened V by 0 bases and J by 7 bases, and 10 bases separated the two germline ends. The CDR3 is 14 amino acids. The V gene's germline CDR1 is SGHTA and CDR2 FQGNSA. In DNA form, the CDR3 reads TGTGCCAGCAGCTTAGCGATATCAGGACAGCCCCAGCATTTT. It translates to CASSLAISGQPQHF.

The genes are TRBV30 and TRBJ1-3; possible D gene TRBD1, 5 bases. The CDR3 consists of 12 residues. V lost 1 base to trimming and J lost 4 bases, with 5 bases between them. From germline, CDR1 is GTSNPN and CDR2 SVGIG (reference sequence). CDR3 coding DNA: TGTGCCTGGAGTGACAGGGGAAACACCATATATTTT. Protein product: CAWSDRGNTIYF.

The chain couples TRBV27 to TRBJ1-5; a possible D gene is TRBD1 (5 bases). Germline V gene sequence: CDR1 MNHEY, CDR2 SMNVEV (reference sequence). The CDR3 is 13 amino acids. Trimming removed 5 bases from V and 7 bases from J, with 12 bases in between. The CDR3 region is CASSGEGRQPQHF. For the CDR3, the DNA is TGTGCCAGCAGTGGGGAGGGGCGGCAGCCCCAGCATTTT.

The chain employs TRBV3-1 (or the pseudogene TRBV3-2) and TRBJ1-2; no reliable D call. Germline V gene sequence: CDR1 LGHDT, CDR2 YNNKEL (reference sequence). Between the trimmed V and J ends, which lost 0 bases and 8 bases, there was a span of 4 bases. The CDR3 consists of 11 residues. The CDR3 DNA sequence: TGTGCCAGCAGCCAAGATCAGGGCTACACCTTC. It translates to CASSQDQGYTF.

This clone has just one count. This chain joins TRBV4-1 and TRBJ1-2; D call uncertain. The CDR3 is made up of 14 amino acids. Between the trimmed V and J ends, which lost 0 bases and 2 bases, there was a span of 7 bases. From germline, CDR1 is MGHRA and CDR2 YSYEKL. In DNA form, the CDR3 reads TGCGCCAGCAGCCAAGATCCATGGAACTATGGCTACACCTTC. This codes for CASSQDPWNYGYTF.

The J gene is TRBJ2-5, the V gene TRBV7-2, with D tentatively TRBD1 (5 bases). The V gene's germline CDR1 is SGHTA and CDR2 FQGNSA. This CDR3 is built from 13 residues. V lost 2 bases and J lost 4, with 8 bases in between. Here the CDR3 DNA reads TGTGCCAGCAGCTTAAGTCAGGGAGAGACCCAGTACTTC. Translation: CASSLSQGETQYF.

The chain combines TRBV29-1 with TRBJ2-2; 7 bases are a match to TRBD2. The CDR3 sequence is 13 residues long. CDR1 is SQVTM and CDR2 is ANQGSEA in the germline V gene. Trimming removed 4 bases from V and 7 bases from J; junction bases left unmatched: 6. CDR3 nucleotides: TGCAGCGTTGCCCTCGGACTAGGCGGGGAGCTGTTTTTT. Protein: CSVALGLGGELFF.

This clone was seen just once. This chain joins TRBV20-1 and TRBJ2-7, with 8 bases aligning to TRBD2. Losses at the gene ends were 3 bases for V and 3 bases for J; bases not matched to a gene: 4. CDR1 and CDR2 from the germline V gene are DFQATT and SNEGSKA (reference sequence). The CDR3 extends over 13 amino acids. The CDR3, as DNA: TGCAGTGCTAGTAGCGGGGATAACTACGAGCAGTACTTC. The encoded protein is CSASSGDNYEQYF.

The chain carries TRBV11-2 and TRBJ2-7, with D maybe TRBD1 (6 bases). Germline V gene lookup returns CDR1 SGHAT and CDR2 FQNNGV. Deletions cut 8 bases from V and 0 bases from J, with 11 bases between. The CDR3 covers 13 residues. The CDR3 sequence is CASRDIRSYEQYF. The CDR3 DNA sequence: TGTGCCAGCCGGGACATCCGCTCCTACGAGCAGTACTTC.

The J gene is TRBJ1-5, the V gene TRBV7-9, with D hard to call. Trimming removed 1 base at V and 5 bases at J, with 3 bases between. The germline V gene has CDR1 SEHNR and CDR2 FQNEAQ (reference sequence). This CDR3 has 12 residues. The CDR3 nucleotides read TGTGCCAGCAGCTTAGACGATCAGCCCCAGCATTTT. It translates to CASSLDDQPQHF. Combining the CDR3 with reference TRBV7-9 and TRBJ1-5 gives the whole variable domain DTGVSQNPRHKITKRGQNVTFRCDPISEHNRLYWYRQTLGQGPEFLTYFQNEAQLEKSRLLSDRFSAERPKGSFSTLEIQRTEQGDSAMYLCASSLDDQPQHFGDGTRLSIL.

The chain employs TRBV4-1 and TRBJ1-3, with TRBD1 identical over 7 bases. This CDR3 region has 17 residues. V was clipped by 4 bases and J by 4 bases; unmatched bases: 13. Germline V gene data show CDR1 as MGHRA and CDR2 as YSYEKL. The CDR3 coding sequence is TGCGCCAGCAGCCGGGGGTCGGGACAGCAGACGGGAAACACCATATATTTT. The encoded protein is CASSRGSGQQTGNTIYF.

The CDR3 loop is CASSLVGTTEAFF. CDR3 DNA sequence: TGTGCCAGCAGTTTGGTTGGGACCACTGAAGCTTTCTTT. The V call is TRBV12-3 or TRBV12-4, the J call TRBJ1-1; D is perhaps TRBD1 (5 bases). This CDR3 is 13 amino acids long. Trimming took off 3 bases at V and 4 bases at J, with 9 bases between the two ends.

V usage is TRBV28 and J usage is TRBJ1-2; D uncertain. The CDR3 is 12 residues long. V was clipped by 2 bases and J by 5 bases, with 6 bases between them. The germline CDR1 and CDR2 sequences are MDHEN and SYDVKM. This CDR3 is CASSLQSYGYTF. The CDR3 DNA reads TGTGCCAGCAGTTTACAGTCTTATGGCTACACCTTC.

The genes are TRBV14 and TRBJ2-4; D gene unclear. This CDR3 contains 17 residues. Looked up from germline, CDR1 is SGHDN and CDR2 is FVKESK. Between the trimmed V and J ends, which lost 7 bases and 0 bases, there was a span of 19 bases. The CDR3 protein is CASILYPGILAKNIQYF. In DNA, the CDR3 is TGTGCCAGCATTCTCTACCCGGGCATTTTAGCCAAAAACATTCAGTACTTC.

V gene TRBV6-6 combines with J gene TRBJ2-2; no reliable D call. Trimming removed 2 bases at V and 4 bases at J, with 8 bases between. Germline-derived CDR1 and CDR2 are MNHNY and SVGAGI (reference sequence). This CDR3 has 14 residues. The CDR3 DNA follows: TGTGCCAGCAGTTACACCTTCCGCACCGGGGAGCTGTTTTTT. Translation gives CASSYTFRTGELFF.

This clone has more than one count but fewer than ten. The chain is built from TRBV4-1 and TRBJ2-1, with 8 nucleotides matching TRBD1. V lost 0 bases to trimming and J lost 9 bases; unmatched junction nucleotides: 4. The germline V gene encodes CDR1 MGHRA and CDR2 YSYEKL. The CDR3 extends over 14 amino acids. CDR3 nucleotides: TGCGCCAGCAGCCAAGATGGGGGACAGGTTGAGCAGTTCTTC. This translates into CASSQDGGQVEQFF.

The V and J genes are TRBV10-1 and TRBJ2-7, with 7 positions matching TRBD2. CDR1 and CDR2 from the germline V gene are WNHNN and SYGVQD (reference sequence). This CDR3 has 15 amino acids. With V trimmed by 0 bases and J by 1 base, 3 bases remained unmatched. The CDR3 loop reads CASSESQAGSYEQYF. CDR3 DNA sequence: TGCGCCAGCAGTGAGTCCCAAGCGGGGTCCTACGAGCAGTACTTC.

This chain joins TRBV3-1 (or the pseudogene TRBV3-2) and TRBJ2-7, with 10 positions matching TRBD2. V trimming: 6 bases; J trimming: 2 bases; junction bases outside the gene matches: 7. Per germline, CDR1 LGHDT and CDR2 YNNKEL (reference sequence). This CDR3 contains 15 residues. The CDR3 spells CASSHSGLATYEQYF. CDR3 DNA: TGTGCCAGCAGTCATTCGGGACTAGCGACCTACGAGCAGTACTTC.

The CDR3 protein is CASRGENNSPLHF. The CDR3 nucleotides read TGTGCCAGCAGGGGGGAGAATAATTCACCCCTCCACTTT. The chain uses TRBV12-3 or TRBV12-4 and TRBJ1-6, with D possibly TRBD1 on 5 matching bases. This CDR3 comprises 13 residues. V was trimmed by 6 bases and J by 5 bases, leaving 8 bases between them.